Listed below are T cell receptor beta chains from one sample, sequenced in a study of metastatic and nonmetastatic thyroid tumors. Via MiXCR, TCRdb re-called the PCR reads. The table lists approximately 24,000 clones, 15% of them singletons. The source material was blood. The receptors were sampled from a female donor with papillary thyroid cancer or a benign thyroid nodule (not recorded which). Some clones in this sample may be carry-over from other donors' samples. Each CDR3 is given with its conserved first and last residue. The D gene is left open where the match is weak. The size entry is marked missing in some rows and otherwise reads once, few, many or a size class.

D gene	J gene	clone size	V gene	CDR3 DNA	CDR3 protein
-	TRBJ1-1	many	TRBV7-9	TGTGCCAGCAGCTTATCTGGGCAGACTGAAGCTTTCTTT	CASSLSGQTEAFF
-	TRBJ2-7	-	TRBV6-5	TGTGCCAGCAGTTTGCAGACGAGCTCCTACGAGCAGTACTTC	CASSLQTSSYEQYF
-	TRBJ2-7	many	TRBV3-1	TGTGCCAGCAGCCAAGATATAGGCATAGGTGGCAACGAGCAGTACTTC	CASSQDIGIGGNEQYF
-	TRBJ2-1	-	TRBV11-2	TGTGCCAGCAGCGTCACCGGACCCTTTGGAGAGCAGTTCTTC	CASSVTGPFGEQFF
-	TRBJ2-7	few	TRBV2	TGTGCCAGCATCCGAGACGGGGTCGAGCAGTACTTC	CASIRDGVEQYF
-	TRBJ2-3	many	TRBV6-4	TGTGCCAGCAGTGAGGGTAGCGGAAGCACAGATACGCAGTATTTT	CASSEGSGSTDTQYF
-	TRBJ2-2	many	TRBV18	TGTGCCAGCTCACCATCTAGGACCGGGGAGCTGTTTTTT	CASSPSRTGELFF
TRBD1	TRBJ2-7	many	TRBV11-2	TGTGCCAGCAGCGGATGGACCGGGACAGTCTCCTACGAGCAGTACTTC	CASSGWTGTVSYEQYF
-	TRBJ2-7	many	TRBV2	TGTGCCAGCAGTGAAGCGCCGGGGCAGACCTACGAGCAGTACTTC	CASSEAPGQTYEQYF
-	TRBJ1-1	many	TRBV7-8	TGTGCCAGCAGCCTCGACCCGTTACTGACAGGAGAGAACACTAAAGCTTTCTTT	CASSLDPLLTGENTKAFF
TRBD2	TRBJ2-5	many	TRBV4-1	TGCGCCAGCAGCCAAGATCTACTAGCGGAAGAGACCCAGTACTTC	CASSQDLLAEETQYF
-	TRBJ1-2	few	TRBV28	TGTGCCACCTCAACCCATGACGACGCGTTGGATGGCTACACCTTC	CATSTHDDALDGYTF
-	TRBJ1-1	many	TRBV6-5	TGTGCCAGCAGTTACCAGGGACTGAACACTGAAGCTTTCTTT	CASSYQGLNTEAFF
TRBD1	TRBJ1-2	many	TRBV18	TGTGCCAGCTCACAAACGACCGGGACAGGGACAAGCTACACCTTC	CASSQTTGTGTSYTF
-	TRBJ1-2	many	TRBV3-1	TGTGCCAGCAGCCCCCGGGGAGACACCTATGGCTACACCTTC	CASSPRGDTYGYTF
-	TRBJ2-1	once	TRBV11-1	TGTGCCAGCAGCTTAGGGCAGGGCAGCGAGCAGTTCTTC	CASSLGQGSEQFF
-	TRBJ2-1	many	TRBV20-1	TGCAGTGCTAGAGAGTACAATGAGCAGTTCTTC	CSAREYNEQFF
TRBD2	TRBJ2-2	-	TRBV27	TGTGACAGCAGTTTAGCGGGAGCCGGGGAGCTGCTTTTT	CDSSLAGAGELLF
-	TRBJ1-5	-	TRBV6-1	TGTGCCAGCAGTGCGGACAGCAATCAGCCCCAGCATTTT	CASSADSNQPQHF
TRBD2	TRBJ2-3	many	TRBV5-6	TGTGCCAGCAGCAGACTAGCGGGAGTACGAGATACGCAGTATTTT	CASSRLAGVRDTQYF
-	TRBJ2-5	many	TRBV7-9	TGTGCCAGCAGCCCAGACCCTCAAGAGACCCAGTACTTC	CASSPDPQETQYF
-	TRBJ2-4	many	TRBV9	TGTGCCAGCAGCGGAGGGGGGAACATTCAGTACTTC	CASSGGGNIQYF
TRBD1	TRBJ1-1	-	TRBV11-2	TGTGCCAGCAGGTCAGGGGGAGGTTACACTGAAGCTTTCTTT	CASRSGGGYTEAFF
-	TRBJ1-5	many	TRBV19	TGTGCCAGTAGTAGGGGGACACGAGGCAATCAGCCCCAGCATTTT	CASSRGTRGNQPQHF
TRBD2	TRBJ2-7	-	TRBV6-1	TGTGCCAGCAGTGAAGCACTAGCGGGGTCCTACGAGCAGTACTTC	CASSEALAGSYEQYF
TRBD2	TRBJ2-7	many	TRBV28	TGTGCCAGCAGGGCCGGGACTAGCGGGAGTCCCAACTTC	CASRAGTSGSPNF
-	TRBJ1-4	many	TRBV15	TGTGCCACCAGCAGATTCGGACCGAATGAAAAACTGTTTTTT	CATSRFGPNEKLFF
-	TRBJ1-1	many	TRBV6-1	TGTGCCAGCAGCCTCAGGCGGGGTATCACTGAAGCTTTCTTT	CASSLRRGITEAFF
-	TRBJ2-1	many	TRBV18	TGTGCCACCCGTCGGGATGAGCAGTTCTTC	CATRRDEQFF
-	TRBJ2-7	few	TRBV28	TGTGCCAGCAGTCTTAGCGGTACCGGCCCAGGGCAGTACTTC	CASSLSGTGPGQYF
-	TRBJ1-2	many	TRBV7-2	TGTGCCAGCAGCTTACTGTCAGGGTATGGCTACACCTTC	CASSLLSGYGYTF
-	TRBJ1-4	many	TRBV28	TGTGCCAGCAGCACCTTGACAGTAACCAAAGAAAAACTGTTTTTT	CASSTLTVTKEKLFF
-	TRBJ2-2	many	TRBV24-1	TGTGCCACCAGTGATTTTCGTTGGGGGGGCGTACACGGGGAGCTGTTTTTT	CATSDFRWGGVHGELFF
TRBD2	TRBJ2-1	once	TRBV11-2	TGTGCCAGCAGCTTAGGGGGGAGGGGCAATGAGCAGTTCTTC	CASSLGGRGNEQFF
TRBD2	TRBJ2-7	few	TRBV27	TGTGCCAACAGTTTGGGACTAGCGGGAGGATCCCCCAGGGTCGAGCAGTACTTC	CANSLGLAGGSPRVEQYF
-	TRBJ2-1	many	TRBV18	TGTGCCAGCTCACCGAGGCGCGGCTCCTACAATGAGCAGTTCTTC	CASSPRRGSYNEQFF
-	TRBJ2-7	many	TRBV3-1	TGTGCCAGCAGCCCGGAACAGGGAGACTACGAGCAGTACTTC	CASSPEQGDYEQYF
TRBD1	TRBJ2-7	many	TRBV29-1	TGCAGCGTTGAAGTAGGACAGGGTTACGAGCAGTACTTC	CSVEVGQGYEQYF
-	TRBJ2-2	few	TRBV7-8	TGTGCCAGCAGCTACGCGTTGGTAAACACCGGGGAGCTGTTTTTT	CASSYALVNTGELFF
-	TRBJ1-3	-	TRBV9	TGTGCCAGCATCTTAGATGACATCTCTGGAAACACCATATATTTT	CASILDDISGNTIYF
-	TRBJ1-1	-	TRBV3-1	TGTGCCAGCAGCCAGTCCCGAGGGGACACTGAAGCCTTCTTT	CASSQSRGDTEAFF
TRBD1	TRBJ2-7	medium-sized	TRBV27	TGTGCCAGCAGGACCGGGACAGGGGGCTCCTACGAGCAGTACTTC	CASRTGTGGSYEQYF
TRBD1	TRBJ1-5	-	TRBV27	TGTGCCAGCAGCAGGACAGGGAACAATCAGCCCCAGCATTTT	CASSRTGNNQPQHF
-	TRBJ2-7	many	TRBV19	TGTGCCAGTAGTATAGTCGGCCCTTCCTACGAGCAGTACTTC	CASSIVGPSYEQYF
-	TRBJ1-3	medium-sized	TRBV6-1	TGTGCCAGCAGGTCCAACAGGGCCCTCGGAAACACCATATATTTT	CASRSNRALGNTIYF